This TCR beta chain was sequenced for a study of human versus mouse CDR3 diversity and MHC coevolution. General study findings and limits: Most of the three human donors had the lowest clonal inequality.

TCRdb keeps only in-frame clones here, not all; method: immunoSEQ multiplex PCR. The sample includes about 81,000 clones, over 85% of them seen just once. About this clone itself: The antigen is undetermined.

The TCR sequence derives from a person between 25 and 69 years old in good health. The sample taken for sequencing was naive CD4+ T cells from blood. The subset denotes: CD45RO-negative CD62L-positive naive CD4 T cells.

In DNA, the CDR3 is TGCGCCAGCAGGAACCGGGACAGGGATGGATTGCAGTATTTT. Translated: CASRNRDRDGLQYF. This chain uses TRBV5-1 with TRBJ2-3; TRBD1 aligns across 9 bases. Germline trimming cut 5 bases from V and 11 bases from J; bases unmatched to any gene: 12. Germline V gene lookup returns CDR1 SGHRS and CDR2 YFSETQ. This CDR3 contains 14 residues.